The 10 T cell receptor beta chains below were found in one sample sequenced in a study of identical twins (dated by TCRdb to the mid-2010s). Receptors were amplified or captured by 5' RACE. Sequenced using an Illumina HiSeq 2000. TCRdb ran its own pipeline on the public reads, namely fastp trimming at Q25 and MiXCR clone calling, and kept in-frame beta chains. Here each entry gathers all rows of one CDR3 protein and keeps the most common genes and DNA. This sample has approximately 230,000 distinct CDR3 sequences in its table, and 6.5% of those were observed once. About 15% of the sample goes to the ten largest clones. The same data also went into a second study, on T cells expressing NK-cell markers.

Sequencing was done on a sample of CD8+ T cells sorted from blood. Every receptor here comes from a woman between 18 and 30 years old in good health.

This chain joins TRBV27 and TRBJ2-1; D tentatively fits TRBD1 or TRBD2 (6 bases each). The CDR3 length is 11 residues. Germline V lookup: CDR1 MNHEY, CDR2 SMNVEV (reference sequence). The germline V and J ends were trimmed by 10 bases and 6 bases, with 10 bases remaining between them. The CDR3 is CATGGGNEQFF. CDR3 sequence (DNA): TGTGCCACTGGAGGGGGCAATGAGCAGTTCTTC.

This clonotype was recorded many times. CDR3 sequence reads: CASSQADGYTF. The CDR3 nucleotides are TGTGCCAGCAGCCAAGCCGATGGCTACACCTTC. The chain joins TRBV4-2 to TRBJ1-2; D is unclear. The germline gives CDR1 LGHNA, CDR2 YNFKEQ. The V and J ends lost 1 base and 6 bases respectively, with 3 bases between them. CDR3 size: 11 residues.

In this sample, this clonotype turned up many times. The V and J genes are TRBV6-4 and TRBJ2-3, with 14 positions matching TRBD2. The CDR3 consists of 15 residues. Per germline, CDR1 MRHNA and CDR2 SNTAGT. Trimming cost V 5 bases and J 5 bases; bases outside gene matches: 3. CDR3 region: CASSRLAGGEDTQYF. CDR3 DNA sequence: TGTGCCAGCAGTCGACTAGCGGGGGGGGAAGATACGCAGTATTTT.

There are many counts of this clonotype. The chain is built from TRBV2 and TRBJ2-3, with 8 positions matching TRBD2. The CDR3 spans 14 residues. The ends lost 11 bases at V and 3 bases at J; junction bases unmatched: 10. Germline CDR1 reads SNHLY; CDR2 reads FYNNEI. The CDR3, as DNA: TGTGCCGGGCTCAGCGGGGGTGGAACAGATACGCAGTATTTT. It translates to CAGLSGGGTDTQYF.

This sequence joins TRBV3-1 and TRBJ2-1; D gene uncertain. There are 12 residues in the CDR3. V shed 5 bases and J shed 5 bases, with 7 bases lying between them. The germline V gene encodes CDR1 LGHDT and CDR2 YNNKEL (reference sequence). The CDR3 coding sequence is TGTGCCAGCAGCACAGCTCACAATGAGCAGTTCTTC. Translated, it gives CASSTAHNEQFF.

This clonotype was counted a few times. The gene calls are TRBV12-3 or TRBV12-4 and TRBJ2-3; D ambiguous. V lost 7 bases, J lost 5 bases, and 13 bases lay in between. The CDR3 is made up of 13 amino acids. As DNA, the CDR3 is TGTGCCAGCACCATTATGGGTGGAGATACGCAGTATTTT. Its translation: CASTIMGGDTQYF.

In this sample, this clonotype turned up many times. The chain carries TRBV6-5 and TRBJ2-6; a weak D match, TRBD2 (6 bases). Between the trimmed V and J ends, which lost 2 bases and 0 bases, there was a span of 11 bases. Looked up from germline, CDR1 is MNHEY and CDR2 is SVGAGI. This CDR3 contains 17 residues. Written as DNA, the CDR3 is TGTGCCAGCAGTTACCGGGACTCGAGCTCTGGGGCCAACGTCCTGACTTTC. Residues: CASSYRDSSSGANVLTF.

This clonotype has just a few counts. V is TRBV9 and J is TRBJ1-4; 7 bases agree with TRBD1. This CDR3 contains 15 residues. J gave up 3 bases and V 2 bases, and 4 bases lay outside the gene matches. The germline V gene encodes CDR1 SGDLS and CDR2 YYNGEE. The DNA of the CDR3 is TGTGCCAGCAGCGTCTCCGGGACAGCTAATGAAAAACTGTTTTTT. Its protein is CASSVSGTANEKLFF.

In its sample, this clonotype was seen a few times. The chain recombines TRBV7-9 with TRBJ1-1; D gene unclear. This CDR3 region has 15 residues. The germline V gene encodes CDR1 SEHNR and CDR2 FQNEAQ (reference sequence). V was trimmed by 2 bases and J by 4 bases, leaving 14 bases between them. This CDR3 reads CASSLSRIGVTEAFF. DNA of the CDR3: TGTGCCAGCAGCTTATCCCGTATTGGGGTCACTGAAGCTTTCTTT. The full variable domain, in which reference TRBV7-9 and TRBJ1-1 provide the parts outside the CDR3, is DTGVSQNPRHKITKRGQNVTFRCDPISEHNRLYWYRQTLGQGPEFLTYFQNEAQLEKSRLLSDRFSAERPKGSFSTLEIQRTEQGDSAMYLCASSLSRIGVTEAFFGQGTRLTVV.

In this sample, this clonotype turned up a few times. The DNA for the CDR3 is TGTGCCAGCAGCTCCGCCTTTACCCCAAGCGAGCAGTACTTC. As protein: CASSSAFTPSEQYF. The chain uses TRBV7-9 and TRBJ2-7; D not certain. CDR1 SEHNR and CDR2 FQNEAQ come from the germline V gene (reference sequence). The V and J ends lost 4 bases and 6 bases respectively, with 16 bases between them. This CDR3 comprises 14 residues.